These 9 T cell receptor beta chains share one sample of origin, sequenced in a study of T cell repertoires in cytomegalovirus infection. In TCRdb, the reads were re-called with MiXCR into one record per CDR3 protein. Here the sample spans around 710,000 distinct CDR3 sequences, 25% to 30% being singletons. These receptors have no known antigen. The source material was cultured CD8+ T cells from PBMCs, sampled from culture after CMV antigen stimulation. These receptors were collected from a human donor in good health (CMV status not recorded). Some clones in this sample may be carry-over from other donors' samples.

V and J are TRBV12-3 or TRBV12-4 and TRBJ2-7; TRBD2 aligns across 8 bases. The junction had 10 bases not matched to a gene; V was cut back by 6 bases and J by 0 bases. The CDR3 is 16 amino acids. CDR3 sequence: CASSFEAGDRSYEQYF. The CDR3 nucleotides are TGTGCCAGCAGCTTCGAAGCGGGGGACCGCTCCTACGAGCAGTACTTC.

The V gene is TRBV4-1, the J gene TRBJ2-1, with TRBD1 matching over 9 bases. Germline values: CDR1 MGHRA, CDR2 YSYEKL. The J segment lost 12 bases and the V segment lost 1 base, leaving 10 bases of the junction unmatched. The CDR3 totals 15 residues. CDR3: CASSQVATGGYGQFF. The DNA of the CDR3 is TGCGCCAGCAGCCAAGTTGCGACAGGGGGATACGGGCAGTTCTTC.

This chain uses TRBV6-1 with TRBJ1-5, with 9 bases matching TRBD1. The V and J ends lost 2 bases and 6 bases, in that order; junction bases with no gene match: 8. This CDR3 contains 16 residues. CDR1 is MNHNS and CDR2 is SASEGT in the germline V gene. The CDR3 DNA reads as TGTGCCAGCAGTGAATGGGACAGGGACCAAGGTCAGCCCCAGCATTTT. Protein: CASSEWDRDQGQPQHF.

V is TRBV6-2 or TRBV6-3 and J is TRBJ2-7, with D perhaps matching TRBD1 or TRBD2 (5 bases each). Germline loops: CDR1 MNHEY, CDR2 SVGEGT. CDR3 length: 15 amino acids. V gave up 5 bases and J gave up 4 bases, with 18 bases separating them. CDR3 amino acids: CASSTRRGTLYEQYV. CDR3 in DNA: TGTGCCAGCAGTACACGCCGGGGCACGCTATACGAGCAGTACGTC.

The chain combines TRBV12-3 or TRBV12-4 with TRBJ1-1, with a tentative D call TRBD1 (6 bases). This CDR3 has 15 residues. V was cut by 5 bases and J by 0 bases, with 13 bases left in between. The CDR3 reads CASSPNRAMNTEAFF. CDR3 bases: TGTGCCAGCAGTCCTAACAGGGCAATGAACACTGAAGCTTTCTTT.

In this sample, this clonotype turned up a few times. The chain couples TRBV6-5 to TRBJ1-6; TRBD1 matches 8 bases. The CDR3 spans 15 residues. Germline lookup yields CDR1 MNHEY and CDR2 SVGAGI. The ends lost 6 bases at V and 5 bases at J; junction bases unmatched: 6. The CDR3 sequence: CASRRLTGDNSPLHF. The CDR3 nucleotides are TGTGCCAGCAGACGCTTGACAGGGGATAATTCACCCCTCCACTTT.

This clonotype appeared many times. This chain uses TRBV7-6 with TRBJ1-6; D ambiguous. The CDR3 extends over 14 amino acids. The V gene's germline CDR1 is SGHVS and CDR2 FNYEAQ. V was trimmed by 1 base and J by 6 bases, leaving 7 bases between them. In DNA form, the CDR3 reads TGTGCCAGCAGCTTAGGGGGTACTAATTCACCCCTCCACTTT. Translating gives CASSLGGTNSPLHF. Variable domain in full (rest from reference TRBV7-6 and TRBJ1-6): GAGVSQSPRYKVTKRGQDVALRCDPISGHVSLYWYRQALGQGPEFLTYFNYEAQQDKSGLPNDRFSAERPEGSISTLTIQRTEQRDSAMYRCASSLGGTNSPLHFGNGTRLTVT.

Only a few counts were recorded for this clonotype. The chain links TRBV24-1 to TRBJ2-1; TRBD2 matches at 7 bases. Germline CDR1 reads KGHDR; CDR2 reads SFDVKD. V was pared by 1 base and J by 4 bases, with 3 bases of the junction left unmatched. The CDR3 runs 15 residues. CDR3 protein: CATSDFSGGYNEQFF. The CDR3 coding sequence is TGTGCCACCAGTGATTTCTCGGGAGGTTACAATGAGCAGTTCTTC.

This rearrangement joins TRBV6-5 to TRBJ1-2; perhaps TRBD1 as D (6 bases). The ends were cut back, 5 bases at V and 4 bases at J, with 14 bases in the middle. Germline V lookup: CDR1 MNHEY, CDR2 SVGAGI. The CDR3 contains 14 residues. The CDR3 region is CASSQSWDIYGYTF. Here the CDR3 DNA reads TGTGCCAGCAGTCAATCATGGGACATCTATGGCTACACCTTC.